This passage covers 30 T cell receptor beta chains from one sample sequenced in a study of beta chain features in type 1 diabetes. Every isolated RNA sample was fully reverse transcribed, so sequencing captured expressed TCRB transcripts. TCRdb keeps only in-frame clones here, not all; method: immunoSEQ multiplex PCR. The sample yields hundreds of thousands of clones, approximately 8% seen once. Input material: central memory CD4+ T cells from blood. The receptors derive from a woman between 18 and 30 years old in good health.

The rearrangement joins TRBV11-2 to TRBJ2-3, with D possibly TRBD2 on 5 matching bases. Trimming pared 5 bases from V and 0 bases from J, leaving 12 bases between. Germline CDR1 is SGHAT and CDR2 is FQNNGV. CDR3 size: 15 residues. As DNA, the CDR3 is TGTGCCAGCAGCCCCGTCCGGACTAGCACAGATACGCAGTATTTT. This codes for CASSPVRTSTDTQYF.

This clone was counted between two and nine times. The V and J genes are TRBV7-2 and TRBJ2-7, with D unclear. Trimming stripped 5 bases from V and 4 bases from J, with 12 bases between. Germline V gene data show CDR1 as SGHTA and CDR2 as FQGNSA. This CDR3 is 13 amino acids long. CDR3 protein: CASSRTTEYEQYF. The CDR3 nucleotides read TGTGCCAGCAGCCGCACGACCGAGTACGAGCAGTACTTC.

The chain employs TRBV23-1 and TRBJ1-5; D is possibly TRBD1 (6 bases). TRBV23-1 counts as an open reading frame of uncertain function. CDR3 length: 18 amino acids. The V end was cut by 2 bases, the J end by 7 bases, with 24 bases between. As DNA, the CDR3 is TGCGCCAGCAGTCAAGATTATAAGTTTGGAGGGGGAAAACAGCCCCAGCATTTT. It yields the protein CASSQDYKFGGGKQPQHF.

The rearrangement joins TRBV5-4 to TRBJ2-7; perhaps D is TRBD1 or TRBD2 (5 bases each). The CDR3 runs 15 residues. V was clipped by 1 base and J by 5 bases, with 16 bases between them. Germline V gene lookup returns CDR1 SGHNT and CDR2 YYREEE (reference sequence). CDR3 in amino acids: CASSLTQGSSDEQYF. CDR3 nucleotide sequence: TGTGCCAGCAGCTTGACGCAGGGAAGTAGCGACGAGCAGTACTTC.

This clone was picked up a small number of times. This chain uses TRBV9 with TRBJ2-1, with a tentative D call TRBD2 (5 bases). The V and J ends lost 1 base and 0 bases respectively, with 11 bases between them. Germline lookup yields CDR1 SGDLS and CDR2 YYNGEE. The CDR3 extends over 16 amino acids. The DNA of the CDR3 is TGTGCCAGCAGCGTACAGGACTGGATCTCCTACAATGAGCAGTTCTTC. The encoded protein is CASSVQDWISYNEQFF. Full variable domain (rest looked up from reference TRBV9 and TRBJ2-1): DSGVTQTPKHLITATGQRVTLRCSPRSGDLSVYWYQQSLDQGLQFLIQYYNGEERAKGNILERFSAQQFPDLHSELNLSSLELGDSALYFCASSVQDWISYNEQFFGPGTRLTVL.

The chain combines TRBV18 with TRBJ1-5, with 10 bases fitting TRBD1. The trim removed 6 bases at V and 7 bases at J, leaving 9 bases unmatched. The CDR3 sequence is 15 residues long. Germline assignment: CDR1 KGHSH and CDR2 LQKENI. The CDR3 here is CASSPTGGAGQPQHF. Here the CDR3 DNA reads TGTGCCAGCTCCCCGACAGGGGGCGCGGGACAGCCCCAGCATTTT.

The V gene is TRBV6-6, the J gene TRBJ2-3, with D unresolved. From germline, CDR1 is MNHNY and CDR2 SVGAGI (reference sequence). The CDR3 runs to 11 residues. Trimming removed 6 bases from V and 3 bases from J, with 4 bases in between. The DNA of the CDR3 is TGTGCCAGCAGCCTTACAGATACGCAGTATTTT. This sequence encodes CASSLTDTQYF.

The chain recombines TRBV6-6 with TRBJ1-2, with D maybe TRBD1 (5 bases). The germline gives CDR1 MNHNY, CDR2 SVGAGI (reference sequence). The length of the CDR3 is 14 residues. The ends were cut back, 0 bases at V and 4 bases at J, with 9 bases in the middle. The CDR3 reads CASSYSSRAYGYTF. The CDR3 DNA reads as TGTGCCAGCAGTTACTCGAGCAGGGCCTATGGCTACACCTTC.

This clone has only a few counts. The chain uses TRBV7-2 and TRBJ2-3, with a tentative D call TRBD2 (6 bases). Germline loops: CDR1 SGHTA, CDR2 FQGNSA. The CDR3 is 14 residues long. V lost 6 bases to trimming and J lost 4 bases, with 14 bases between them. The CDR3 sequence: CASRLTGDADTQYF. The CDR3 DNA follows: TGTGCCAGCAGGTTGACGGGAGACGCAGATACGCAGTATTTT.

This clone was picked up one time. V is TRBV5-6 and J is TRBJ1-2, with TRBD1 as a possible D gene (5 bases). This CDR3 has 15 residues. Germline values: CDR1 SGHDT, CDR2 YYEEEE. Trimming cost V 0 bases and J 4 bases, with 13 bases left between them. CDR3 bases: TGTGCCAGCAGCTTGGGAGGGGAGTTGGGCTATGGCTACACCTTC. It encodes CASSLGGELGYGYTF.

This clone was seen a handful of times. The gene calls are TRBV11-2 and TRBJ2-3; TRBD2 aligns across 8 bases. CDR1 and CDR2 from the germline V gene are SGHAT and FQNNGV. The CDR3 contains 17 residues. V gave up 5 bases and J gave up 3 bases; unmatched junction bases: 13. The CDR3 nucleotides read TGTGCCAGCAGCCCGGTAAAGTCGGCGGGAGGAACAGATACGCAGTATTTT. Amino acids: CASSPVKSAGGTDTQYF.

V usage is TRBV7-9 and J usage is TRBJ2-1, with D hard to call. Germline-derived CDR1 and CDR2 are SEHNR and FQNEAQ (reference sequence). Trimming pared 3 bases from V and 0 bases from J, leaving 3 bases between. The CDR3 loop spans 13 amino acids. The CDR3: CASSLNSYNEQFF. DNA for the CDR3: TGTGCCAGCAGCTTGAACTCCTACAATGAGCAGTTCTTC.

This clone came up a few times. This chain joins TRBV2 and TRBJ2-7; 8 bases map to TRBD2. With 8 bases clipped from V and 2 bases from J, the junction kept 5 bases outside the gene matches. Per germline, CDR1 SNHLY and CDR2 FYNNEI. CDR3 length: 13 amino acids. The CDR3 spells CASAAGGPYEQYF. In DNA, the CDR3 is TGTGCCAGCGCGGCGGGGGGCCCCTACGAGCAGTACTTC.

The V gene is TRBV5-1, the J gene TRBJ2-7; D remains ambiguous. V was trimmed by 1 base and J by 3 bases, leaving 8 bases between them. The CDR3 is 13 amino acids. Germline V gene lookup returns CDR1 SGHRS and CDR2 YFSETQ. Written as DNA, the CDR3 is TGCGCCAGCAGCTTGAATTTGGGCTACGAGCAGTACTTC. This encodes CASSLNLGYEQYF.

This clone has more than one count but fewer than ten. DNA for the CDR3: TGTGCCAGCACCGGGGGTGGCAGGGTAGGGTATGGCTACACCTTC. Translating it yields CASTGGGRVGYGYTF. The chain has TRBV2 and TRBJ1-2; possible D gene TRBD1, 5 bases. This CDR3 contains 15 residues. Germline values: CDR1 SNHLY, CDR2 FYNNEI. Trimming stripped 7 bases from V and 5 bases from J, with 20 bases between.

This clone has a count of ten or more. J is TRBJ2-3 and V is TRBV27; TRBD2 aligns across 8 bases. This CDR3 comprises 14 residues. The germline gives CDR1 MNHEY, CDR2 SMNVEV (reference sequence). V lost 5 bases and J lost 0; bases outside the gene matches: 1. For the CDR3, the DNA is TGTGCCAGCAGTGGCGGGAGGAGCACAGATACGCAGTATTTT. It specifies CASSGGRSTDTQYF.

This chain joins TRBV5-4 and TRBJ2-2; D uncertain. Per germline, CDR1 SGHNT and CDR2 YYREEE (reference sequence). The CDR3 has 15 residues. Trimming pared 2 bases from V and 4 bases from J, leaving 12 bases between. CDR3 protein: CASSFSRAATGELFF. The CDR3 region has the DNA TGTGCCAGCAGCTTTTCTAGAGCTGCCACCGGGGAGCTGTTTTTT. The entire variable domain, with the rest obtained from reference TRBV5-4 and TRBJ2-2, is as follows: ETGVTQSPTHLIKTRGQQVTLRCSSQSGHNTVSWYQQALGQGPQFIFQYYREEENGRGNFPPRFSGLQFPNYSSELNVNALELDDSALYLCASSFSRAATGELFFGEGSRLTVL.

The V and J genes are TRBV4-2 and TRBJ1-1; TRBD1 is a possible D gene (6 bases). The CDR3 has 14 amino acids. With 2 bases removed from V and 3 bases from J, the gap between germline ends came to 10 bases. Germline assignment: CDR1 LGHNA and CDR2 YNFKEQ. The CDR3 reads CASSQWGADTEAFF. DNA of the CDR3: TGTGCCAGCAGCCAATGGGGGGCCGACACTGAAGCTTTCTTT.

This clone turned up a few times. The chain uses TRBV10-2 and TRBJ2-1; 8 bases are shared with TRBD1. J gave up 4 bases and V 4 bases, and 3 bases lay outside the gene matches. The CDR3 has 14 residues. The germline gives CDR1 WSHSY, CDR2 SAAADI. The CDR3 is CASSAQGAYNEQFF. The DNA for the CDR3 is TGCGCCAGCAGTGCTCAGGGGGCTTACAATGAGCAGTTCTTC.

This clone was detected ten times or more. V is TRBV27 and J is TRBJ2-2; 9 bases are shared with TRBD2. CDR3 size: 16 residues. V was pared by 3 bases and J by 4 bases, with 6 bases of the junction left unmatched. The germline V gene has CDR1 MNHEY and CDR2 SMNVEV (reference sequence). CDR3 nucleotides: TGTGCCAGCAGTTTTGGAGCGGGAGGTACCACCGGGGAGCTGTTTTTT. Translating it yields CASSFGAGGTTGELFF.

This clone was seen a few times. V gene TRBV5-6 combines with J gene TRBJ2-3; TRBD2 matches 11 bases. The CDR3 covers 19 residues. Germline V gene sequence: CDR1 SGHDT, CDR2 YYEEEE. V dropped 5 bases and J dropped 4; count of bases not matched to a gene: 18. CDR3 region: CASSRLVNSGRASSDTQYF. CDR3 in DNA: TGTGCCAGCAGTCGTCTCGTGAATAGCGGGAGGGCCTCTTCAGATACGCAGTATTTT.

This clone showed up many times. The J gene is TRBJ2-7, the V gene TRBV7-8; a possible D gene is TRBD2 (6 bases). The CDR3 has 15 residues. Germline lookup yields CDR1 SGHVS and CDR2 FQNEAQ. V was pared by 7 bases and J by 4 bases, with 20 bases between. The CDR3 sequence is CASIEGGVGSYEQYF. CDR3 nucleotides: TGTGCCAGCATCGAGGGCGGGGTGGGGAGTTACGAGCAGTACTTC.

The chain carries TRBV9 and TRBJ2-1; the D call may be TRBD1 or TRBD2 (6 bases each). Germline V CDR1 and CDR2: SGDLS, YYNGEE. V lost 0 bases and J 9 bases, leaving 22 bases between the germline ends. The CDR3 totals 17 residues. The CDR3 DNA sequence: TGTGCCAGCAGCGTAGCAAGAAACGGGGGCGGGTGGTCTGAGCAGTTCTTC. Translation gives CASSVARNGGGWSEQFF.

This clone was recorded at least ten times. The genes are TRBV5-1 and TRBJ2-5; D is unclear. Germline loops: CDR1 SGHRS, CDR2 YFSETQ. Trimming took 2 bases from V and 3 from J, leaving 11 bases between them. The CDR3 spans 14 residues. The CDR3 loop reads CASSLVNEEETQYF. For the CDR3, the DNA is TGCGCCAGCAGCTTAGTGAACGAGGAAGAGACCCAGTACTTC.

The chain joins TRBV15 to TRBJ2-3; no definite D call. The CDR3 has 12 amino acids. Trimming left V 3 bases short and J 6 bases short, with 7 bases between. Germline-derived CDR1 and CDR2 are LNHNV and YYDKDF (reference sequence). The CDR3 region is CATSSTFDTQYF. For the CDR3, the DNA is TGTGCCACCAGCAGTACCTTCGATACGCAGTATTTT. The full variable domain, in which reference TRBV15 and TRBJ2-3 provide the parts outside the CDR3, is DAMVIQNPRYQVTQFGKPVTLSCSQTLNHNVMYWYQQKSSQAPKLLFHYYDKDFNNEADTPDNFQSRRPNTSFCFLDIRSPGLGDTAMYLCATSSTFDTQYFGPGTRLTVL.

This chain joins TRBV19 and TRBJ2-7; 12 bases line up with TRBD1. With V trimmed by 4 bases and J by 5 bases, 3 bases remained unmatched. There are 14 residues in the CDR3. The germline V gene has CDR1 LNHDA and CDR2 SQIVND (reference sequence). The DNA of the CDR3 is TGTGCCAGTAGTAACCGGGACAGGGGGCACGAGCAGTACTTC. It encodes CASSNRDRGHEQYF.

This clone occurred many times. V is TRBV4-2 and J is TRBJ2-7, with 9 bases lining up with TRBD2. Trimming at V came to 4 bases and at J to 1 base, leaving 11 bases not matched to a gene. The CDR3 is made up of 17 amino acids. Germline loops: CDR1 LGHNA, CDR2 YNFKEQ. CDR3 sequence (DNA): TGTGCCAGCAGCCCGCGTAGGCTAGCGGGACCTTCCTACGAGCAGTACTTC. Protein: CASSPRRLAGPSYEQYF.

About this clone itself: The sample contains more than one DNA sequence encoding this CDR3. The chain couples TRBV12-5 to TRBJ2-5; a weak D match, TRBD1 (6 bases). Deletions cut 5 bases from V and 6 bases from J, with 16 bases between. The germline gives CDR1 LGHNT, CDR2 FRNRAP. The CDR3 has 14 amino acids. CDR3 sequence (DNA): TGTGCTAGTGGTCCCGGGGAGTGGGGGCAGACCCAGTACTTC. Translation: CASGPGEWGQTQYF.

A few counts support this clone. V and J are TRBV5-1 and TRBJ2-3, with D possibly being TRBD2 (7 bases). The V end was cut by 4 bases, the J end by 4 bases, with 13 bases between. Germline V gives CDR1 SGHRS, CDR2 YFSETQ. This CDR3 has 14 residues. CDR3 in DNA: TGCGCCAGCAGCCGCGGGGGCCTCGCAGATACGCAGTATTTT. Translation gives CASSRGGLADTQYF.

This clone came up many times. The chain employs TRBV18 and TRBJ2-6, with D perhaps TRBD2 (5 bases). The CDR3 runs to 16 residues. V shed 4 bases and J shed 1 base, with 11 bases lying between them. Looked up from germline, CDR1 is KGHSH and CDR2 is LQKENI. CDR3 sequence (DNA): TGTGCCAGCTCACTTCCCGGGGAGTCTGGGGCCAACGTCCTGACTTTC. The encoded protein is CASSLPGESGANVLTF.